A single sample gave rise to the 22 T cell receptor beta chains below, sequenced in a study of T cells after somatic rescue of genetic block. Only in-frame clones appear in the TCRdb table, and some are missing; sequencing was by immunoSEQ multiplex PCR. The table lists around 100,000 clones, about nine tenths of them singletons. The sample consisted of peripheral blood mononuclear cells (PBMCs). These receptors all come from a woman younger than 35.

This chain links TRBV4-1 with TRBJ2-1; TRBD2 matches 13 bases. The CDR3 is 18 residues long. V dropped 0 bases and J dropped 0; count of bases not matched to a gene: 2. The germline CDR1 and CDR2 sequences are MGHRA and YSYEKL. Here the CDR3 reads CASSQDTSGGASYNEQFF. Written as DNA, the CDR3 is TGCGCCAGCAGCCAAGATACTAGCGGGGGGGCCTCCTACAATGAGCAGTTCTTC.

The chain links TRBV28 to TRBJ2-7; 7 nucleotides agree with TRBD2. Germline trimming cut 6 bases from V and 0 bases from J; bases unmatched to any gene: 11. Germline V gene lookup returns CDR1 MDHEN and CDR2 SYDVKM. There are 16 residues in the CDR3. The CDR3 sequence: CASSRPRGDFSYEQYF. The CDR3 DNA reads TGTGCCAGCAGCCGCCCCCGGGGGGACTTCTCCTACGAGCAGTACTTC.

The chain joins TRBV11-3 to TRBJ2-7; D is possibly TRBD1 (6 bases). CDR1 SGHNT and CDR2 YENEEA come from the germline V gene. The ends were cut back, 4 bases at V and 4 bases at J, with 11 bases in the middle. CDR3 size: 13 residues. The CDR3, as DNA: TGTGCCAGCAGCTGGGGCAGGGGTTACGAGCAGTACTTC. Translation: CASSWGRGYEQYF. Together with reference TRBV11-3 and TRBJ2-7, the CDR3 gives the full variable domain: EAGVVQSPRYKIIEKKQPVAFWCNPISGHNTLYWYLQNLGQGPELLIRYENEEAVDDSQLPKDRFSAERLKGVDSTLKIQPAELGDSAVYLCASSWGRGYEQYFGPGTRLTVT.

J is TRBJ2-3 and V is TRBV7-9, with 11 bases fitting TRBD2. Germline CDR1 is SEHNR and CDR2 is FQNEAQ (reference sequence). The CDR3 sequence is 16 residues long. V shed 5 bases and J 0 bases; nucleotides not matched to a gene: 4. The CDR3, as DNA: TGTGCCAGCAGCGCTAGCGGGGGGCTTAGCACAGATACGCAGTATTTT. This codes for CASSASGGLSTDTQYF.

The J gene is TRBJ1-1, the V gene TRBV7-3; D is ambiguous. The V and J ends lost 5 bases and 2 bases respectively, with 9 bases between them. CDR1 is SGHTA, CDR2 FQGTGA, per germline. This CDR3 spans 13 amino acids. CDR3 sequence: CASSLEVNTEAFF. CDR3 DNA: TGTGCCAGCAGCCTCGAGGTAAACACTGAAGCTTTCTTT.

The chain links TRBV7-9 to TRBJ2-7; 9 bases are shared with TRBD1. There are 16 residues in the CDR3. Germline V gene data show CDR1 as SEHNR and CDR2 as FQNEAQ (reference sequence). Losses at the gene ends were 2 bases for V and 5 bases for J; bases not matched to a gene: 10. The CDR3 DNA follows: TGTGCCAGCAGCTTAATGCCGGGACAGGGAAATCACGAGCAGTACTTC. It yields the protein CASSLMPGQGNHEQYF.

CDR3 region: CASSTGTPWDRDGYTF. Written as DNA, the CDR3 is TGTGCCAGCAGCACCGGAACCCCATGGGACAGGGATGGCTACACCTTC. The gene calls are TRBV28 and TRBJ1-2, with 9 nucleotides matching TRBD1. The CDR3 runs 16 residues. With 6 bases clipped from V and 6 bases from J, the junction kept 14 bases outside the gene matches. Germline-derived CDR1 and CDR2 are MDHEN and SYDVKM.

The V and J genes are TRBV15 and TRBJ1-2; no clear D. Trimming shortened V by 0 bases and J by 6 bases, and 11 bases separated the two germline ends. CDR1 is LNHNV and CDR2 is YYDKDF in the germline V gene (reference sequence). The CDR3 spans 14 residues. CDR3 in amino acids: CATSRDISGNGYTF. DNA of the CDR3: TGTGCCACCAGCAGAGATATATCCGGAAATGGCTACACCTTC.

The rearrangement uses TRBV6-5 and TRBJ2-2; D ambiguous. In germline, CDR1 is MNHEY, CDR2 SVGAGI. The V end was cut by 2 bases, the J end by 5 bases, with 3 bases between. The CDR3 covers 12 residues. In nucleotides, the CDR3 is TGTGCCAGCAGTTACCCGACCGGGGAGCTGTTTTTT. It codes for CASSYPTGELFF.

V gene TRBV4-2 combines with J gene TRBJ2-1, with D maybe TRBD2 (6 bases). Germline CDR1 reads LGHNA; CDR2 reads YNFKEQ. This CDR3 comprises 13 residues. V dropped 4 bases and J dropped 7 bases, with 11 bases sitting between them. As DNA, the CDR3 is TGTGCCAGCAGCCTCGGACGGGGGAATGAGCAGTTCTTC. Translated, it gives CASSLGRGNEQFF.

The V gene is TRBV5-8, the J gene TRBJ2-3; possible D gene TRBD1, 6 bases. The CDR3 has 14 amino acids. Germline-derived CDR1 and CDR2 are SGHTS and YDEGEE. V was trimmed by 3 bases and J by 2 bases, leaving 10 bases between them. The CDR3 loop reads CASSWGPATDTQYF. The CDR3 DNA reads as TGTGCCAGCAGCTGGGGGCCCGCCACAGATACGCAGTATTTT.

CDR3 in amino acids: CASSPLGTREGQYF. CDR3 nucleotide sequence: TGTGCCAGCTCACCCCTCGGGACACGAGAAGGGCAGTACTTC. The V and J genes are TRBV18 and TRBJ2-7; a possible D gene is TRBD1 (6 bases). The CDR3 sequence is 14 residues long. Germline lookup yields CDR1 KGHSH and CDR2 LQKENI. V shed 3 bases and J shed 9 bases, with 18 bases lying between them.

The chain links TRBV6-5 to TRBJ2-2; TRBD1 aligns across 7 bases. Losses at the gene ends were 2 bases for V and 7 bases for J; bases not matched to a gene: 7. The CDR3 loop spans 15 amino acids. CDR1 and CDR2 from the germline V gene are MNHEY and SVGAGI. The chain's CDR3 is CASSYDDRADGELFF. The CDR3 bases are TGTGCCAGCAGTTACGATGACAGGGCAGACGGGGAGCTGTTTTTT.

V usage is TRBV7-6 and J usage is TRBJ1-3; D is perhaps TRBD1 (5 bases). The germline V gene encodes CDR1 SGHVS and CDR2 FNYEAQ. CDR3 length: 16 amino acids. V was trimmed by 0 bases and J by 2 bases, leaving 11 bases between them. The CDR3 region is CASSLARAGPGNTIYF. In DNA, the CDR3 is TGTGCCAGCAGCTTAGCCAGGGCAGGGCCTGGAAACACCATATATTTT.

The chain links TRBV29-1 to TRBJ2-7, with TRBD1 matching over 10 bases. Germline V gene sequence: CDR1 SQVTM, CDR2 ANQGSEA. Losses at the gene ends were 4 bases for V and 8 bases for J; bases not matched to a gene: 2. The CDR3 spans 11 residues. In DNA form, the CDR3 reads TGCAGCGTTGCGGGACAGGGGAAGCAGTACTTC. As protein: CSVAGQGKQYF.

The V and J genes are TRBV18 and TRBJ2-4; a weak D match, TRBD1 (5 bases). The CDR3 extends over 15 amino acids. The V end lost 2 bases, the J end lost 5 bases, and 13 bases lay between the germline ends. Germline V CDR1 and CDR2: KGHSH, LQKENI. The CDR3 DNA sequence: TGTGCCAGCTCACCAAAGGCAGGGATCCAAAACATTCAGTACTTC. This encodes CASSPKAGIQNIQYF.

This clone has a single count. The CDR3 nucleotides read TGTGCCAGTAGGTACCGGGACAGGGTTAACTATGGCTACACCTTC. It yields the protein CASRYRDRVNYGYTF. The chain joins TRBV19 to TRBJ1-2; TRBD1 matches 9 bases. The V gene end was trimmed by 6 bases and the J gene end by 1 base; junction bases not matched to a gene: 6. This CDR3 region has 15 residues. Germline V gene lookup returns CDR1 LNHDA and CDR2 SQIVND (reference sequence).

This clone turned up a few times. The J gene is TRBJ1-6, the V gene TRBV5-4; D gene unclear. Trimming pared 2 bases from V and 10 bases from J, leaving 16 bases between. Germline CDR1 SGHNT, CDR2 YYREEE (reference sequence). The CDR3 covers 15 residues. CDR3 nucleotides: TGTGCCAGCAGCTTTGGTCGGGTAGAGAGCTCACCCCTCCACTTT. Protein product: CASSFGRVESSPLHF.

V is TRBV18 and J is TRBJ1-1, with D possibly matching TRBD1 (5 bases). The CDR3 contains 15 residues. The ends were cut back, 3 bases at V and 7 bases at J, with 18 bases in the middle. CDR1 and CDR2 (germline): KGHSH, LQKENI. The CDR3 spells CASSPIEGSGGEAFF. CDR3 in DNA: TGTGCCAGCTCACCCATCGAGGGGTCGGGGGGTGAAGCTTTCTTT.

V is TRBV30 and J is TRBJ1-4, with 7 bases lining up with TRBD1. The CDR3 covers 15 residues. From germline, CDR1 is GTSNPN and CDR2 SVGIG (reference sequence). Trimming at V came to 3 bases and at J to 7 bases, leaving 11 bases not matched to a gene. The CDR3 DNA sequence: TGTGCCTGGAGCGGCCCGGACAGGTTAGGTGAAAAACTGTTTTTT. Its protein product is CAWSGPDRLGEKLFF.

This chain links TRBV5-1 with TRBJ2-5, with 8 bases matching TRBD1. The CDR3 loop spans 13 amino acids. Germline trimming cut 4 bases from V and 5 bases from J; bases unmatched to any gene: 4. CDR1 is SGHRS and CDR2 is YFSETQ in the germline V gene. The CDR3 region is CASSRGQVETQYF. The CDR3 DNA reads TGCGCCAGCAGCAGGGGACAGGTGGAGACCCAGTACTTC.

This chain joins TRBV5-8 and TRBJ2-4; either TRBD1 or TRBD2 may supply D (5 bases each). Trimming removed 0 bases at V and 6 bases at J, with 16 bases between. Germline-derived CDR1 and CDR2 are SGHTS and YDEGEE. CDR3 length: 16 residues. This CDR3 is CASSLAAGDGVNIQYF. The CDR3 DNA follows: TGTGCCAGCAGCTTGGCTGCCGGGGACGGTGTAAACATTCAGTACTTC.